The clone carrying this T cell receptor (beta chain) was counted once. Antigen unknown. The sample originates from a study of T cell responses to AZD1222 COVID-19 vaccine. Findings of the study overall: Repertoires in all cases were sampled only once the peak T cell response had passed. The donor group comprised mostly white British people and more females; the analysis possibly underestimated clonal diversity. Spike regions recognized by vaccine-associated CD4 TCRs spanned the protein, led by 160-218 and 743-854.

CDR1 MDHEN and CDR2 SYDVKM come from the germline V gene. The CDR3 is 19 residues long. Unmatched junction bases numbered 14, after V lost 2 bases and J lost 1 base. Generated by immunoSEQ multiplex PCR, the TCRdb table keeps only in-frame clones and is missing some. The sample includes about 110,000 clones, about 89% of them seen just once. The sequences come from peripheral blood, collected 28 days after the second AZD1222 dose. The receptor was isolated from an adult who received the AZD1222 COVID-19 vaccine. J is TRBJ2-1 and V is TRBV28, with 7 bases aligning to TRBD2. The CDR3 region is CASSLARSRAGLSYNEQFF. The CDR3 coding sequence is TGTGCCAGCAGTTTAGCCCGTTCGAGAGCGGGGCTATCCTACAATGAGCAGTTCTTC.